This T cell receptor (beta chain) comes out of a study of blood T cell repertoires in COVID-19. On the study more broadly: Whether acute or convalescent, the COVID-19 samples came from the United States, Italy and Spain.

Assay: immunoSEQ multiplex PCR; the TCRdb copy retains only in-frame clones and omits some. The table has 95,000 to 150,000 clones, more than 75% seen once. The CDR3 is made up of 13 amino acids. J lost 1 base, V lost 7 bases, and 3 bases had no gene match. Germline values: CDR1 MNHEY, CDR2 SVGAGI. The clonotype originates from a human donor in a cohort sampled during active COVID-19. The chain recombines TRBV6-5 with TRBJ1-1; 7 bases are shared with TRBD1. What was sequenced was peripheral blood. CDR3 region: CASMWDRNTEAFF. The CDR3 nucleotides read TGTGCCAGCATGTGGGACAGGAACACTGAAGCTTTCTTT.